Listed here are 17 T cell receptor beta chains from one sample, sequenced in a study of T cells in Graves' hyperthyroidism and ophthalmopathy. From RNA transcripts, TCR beta CDR3 regions were amplified. First-round RT-PCR with HTBI primers amplified the TCR CDR3 region. Using its own MiXCR run on the multiplex PCR reads, TCRdb lists one record per CDR3 protein. The sample consists of about 610,000 distinct CDR3 sequences, just over 45% of them appearing once. Material: peripheral blood or thyroid tissue (not recorded which). The source is a woman aged 18-35 years with Graves' hyperthyroidism.

Concerning this clonotype itself: Since a much larger clone is just one base distant, this may be a read error. The genes are TRBV12-5 and TRBJ1-1; D call uncertain. Germline V CDR1 and CDR2: LGHNT, FRNRAP. This CDR3 has 14 amino acids. CDR3 DNA sequence: TGTGCTAGTGGTTTGGAGGGTTGGAACACTGAAGCTTCCTTT. The encoded protein is CASGLEGWNTEASF.

This clonotype was picked up many times. The CDR3, as DNA: TGTGCTAGTGGGCGTTTGGGGGGCGCTGGGGCCAACGTCCTGACTTTC. Protein: CASGRLGGAGANVLTF. The V and J genes are TRBV12-5 and TRBJ2-6; the D gene could be TRBD1 or TRBD2 (6 bases each). Trimming removed 6 bases from V and 2 bases from J, with 14 bases in between. This CDR3 comprises 16 residues. Germline CDR1 LGHNT, CDR2 FRNRAP.

Ten or more counts support this clonotype. The chain recombines TRBV4-2 with TRBJ2-2, with TRBD2 matching 10 bases. The germline gives CDR1 LGHNA, CDR2 YNFKEQ. CDR3 size: 15 residues. V trimming: 4 bases; J trimming: 5 bases; junction bases outside the gene matches: 4. The CDR3 is CASSPTSGQTGELFF. The CDR3 bases are TGTGCCAGCAGCCCGACTAGCGGGCAAACCGGGGAGCTGTTTTTT.

The chain carries TRBV29-1 and TRBJ1-2, with a weak D call TRBD1 (6 bases). This CDR3 comprises 11 residues. CDR1 SQVTM and CDR2 ANQGSEA come from the germline V gene. Trimming pared 8 bases from V and 2 bases from J, leaving 9 bases between. CDR3 protein: CSPDRNYGYTF. The DNA of the CDR3 is TGCAGCCCCGACAGGAACTATGGCTACACCTTC.

This clonotype was seen repeatedly, ten times or more. This chain joins TRBV2 and TRBJ2-7; a weak D match, TRBD2 (6 bases). Trimming took 6 bases from V and 0 from J, leaving 18 bases between them. CDR3 size: 16 residues. Germline V gives CDR1 SNHLY, CDR2 FYNNEI. CDR3 in amino acids: CASSPRLAATSYEQYF. CDR3 nucleotide sequence: TGTGCCAGCAGCCCGCGGTTAGCGGCTACCTCCTACGAGCAGTACTTC.

The V gene is TRBV7-2, the J gene TRBJ2-7, with 11 bases fitting TRBD2. Germline trimming cut 5 bases from V and 4 bases from J; bases unmatched to any gene: 7. The CDR3 loop spans 15 amino acids. Germline-derived CDR1 and CDR2 are SGHTA and FQGNSA. CDR3 sequence: CASSPWVAGGYEQYF. CDR3 nucleotide sequence: TGTGCCAGCAGCCCTTGGGTAGCGGGAGGGTACGAGCAGTACTTC.

The chain recombines TRBV7-6 with TRBJ2-7; D unclear. The better agreement between TRBJ2-1 and the DNA end casts doubt on the J call. Germline V gene lookup returns CDR1 SGHVS and CDR2 FNYEAQ. CDR3 size: 14 residues. DNA for the CDR3: TGTGCCAGCAGTCTGGAGTTGGGCTACAATGAGCAGTTCTTC. It translates to CASSLELGYNEQFF.

The chain links TRBV5-1 to TRBJ1-6, with a possible D match to TRBD1 (6 bases). In germline, CDR1 is SGHRS, CDR2 YFSETQ. The CDR3 is 13 amino acids. The ends were cut back, 8 bases at V and 11 bases at J, with 17 bases in the middle. CDR3 coding DNA: TGCGCCAGTAGCCCGGACAGCACTCCACCCCTCCACTTT. Translation: CASSPDSTPPLHF.

This clonotype was counted ten times or more. The chain carries TRBV7-2 and TRBJ2-7, with 7 bases fitting TRBD2. V trimming: 6 bases; J trimming: 3 bases; junction bases outside the gene matches: 5. Germline values: CDR1 SGHTA, CDR2 FQGNSA. This CDR3 region has 13 residues. The chain's CDR3 is CASSSRTSYEQYF. In DNA, the CDR3 is TGTGCCAGCAGTTCGAGGACTAGCTACGAGCAGTACTTC.

This clonotype occurred many times. The chain joins TRBV27 to TRBJ1-2, with D uncertain. Germline lookup yields CDR1 MNHEY and CDR2 SMNVEV (reference sequence). The V gene lost 4 bases and the J gene lost 11 bases, with 23 bases spanning the gap. The CDR3 loop spans 15 amino acids. This CDR3 is CASSSAYVRSRRYTF. The DNA of the CDR3 is TGTGCCAGCAGTTCCGCCTACGTACGGTCGAGGAGGTACACCTTC.

The genes are TRBV7-9 and TRBJ1-2; weak D call: TRBD1 (6 bases). The CDR3 covers 15 residues. V lost 4 bases and J 6 bases, leaving 18 bases between the germline ends. Germline CDR1 SEHNR, CDR2 FQNEAQ (reference sequence). The CDR3 loop reads CASSSWQGYTDGYTF. The CDR3 nucleotides are TGTGCCAGCAGCTCTTGGCAGGGGTACACAGATGGCTACACCTTC. Looking up the rest from reference TRBV7-9 and TRBJ1-2 gives the full variable domain: DTGVSQNPRHKITKRGQNVTFRCDPISEHNRLYWYRQTLGQGPEFLTYFQNEAQLEKSRLLSDRFSAERPKGSFSTLEIQRTEQGDSAMYLCASSSWQGYTDGYTFGSGTRLTVV.

This chain joins TRBV9 and TRBJ2-1; 16 bases are a match to TRBD2. The trim removed 3 bases at V and 3 bases at J, leaving 9 bases unmatched. The CDR3 length is 19 residues. Germline loops: CDR1 SGDLS, CDR2 YYNGEE. In nucleotides, the CDR3 is TGTGCCAGCAGCGCCGCCGGGACTAGCGGGAGGGGGATCTACAATGAGCAGTTCTTC. Protein product: CASSAAGTSGRGIYNEQFF.

This clonotype occurred a few times. V is TRBV7-2 and J is TRBJ2-1, with D perhaps TRBD1 or TRBD2 (5 bases each). The CDR3 is made up of 14 amino acids. Trimming stripped 1 base from V and 9 bases from J, with 13 bases between. Germline V CDR1 and CDR2: SGHTA, FQGNSA. In DNA, the CDR3 is TGTGCCAGCAGCTTAGTAGGGGACCGGGGTGAGCAGTTCTTC. Its translation is CASSLVGDRGEQFF.

This clonotype was seen ten or more times. CDR3 nucleotide sequence: TGCGCCAGCAGCCCGGGGACTCCGGGGAACACCGGGGAGCTGTTTTTT. Its protein product is CASSPGTPGNTGELFF. The gene calls are TRBV5-1 and TRBJ2-2; a possible D gene is TRBD2 (6 bases). V lost 4 bases to trimming and J lost 1 base, with 14 bases between them. Germline loops: CDR1 SGHRS, CDR2 YFSETQ. The CDR3 length is 16 residues.

This clonotype appeared many times. A much larger clonotype is one base distant, so this may be a read error. The chain links TRBV2 to TRBJ2-7, with D possibly being TRBD2 (7 bases). Germline CDR1 and CDR2: SNHLY and FYNNEI. The CDR3 runs to 13 residues. The CDR3 DNA sequence: TGTGCCAGCAGTGGAGCAGGGGACTACGAGCAGCACTTC. Translation gives CASSGAGDYEQHF. The full variable domain, its missing parts supplied by reference TRBV2 and TRBJ2-7, is EPEVTQTPSHQVTQMGQEVILRCVPISNHLYFYWYRQILGQKVEFLVSFYNNEISEKSEIFDDQFSVERPDGSNFTLKIRSTKLEDSAMYFCASSGAGDYEQHFGPGTRLTVT.

At least ten counts were recorded for this clonotype. This sequence joins TRBV20-1 and TRBJ1-4, with 8 bases matching TRBD1. Losses at the gene ends were 2 bases for V and 3 bases for J; bases not matched to a gene: 2. The germline V gene has CDR1 DFQATT and CDR2 SNEGSKA (reference sequence). CDR3 length: 14 amino acids. The CDR3 DNA sequence: TGCAGTGCTAGACAGACAGGGGCTAATGAAAAACTGTTTTTT. Translating gives CSARQTGANEKLFF.

The J gene is TRBJ1-1, the V gene TRBV5-4; 8 nucleotides agree with TRBD1. V shed 0 bases, J shed 9 bases, and the junction held 7 bases outside the gene matches. The CDR3 is 14 residues long. Germline CDR1 is SGHNT and CDR2 is YYREEE (reference sequence). The CDR3 loop is CASSLEGYRGKAFF. The CDR3 DNA sequence: TGTGCCAGCAGCTTGGAGGGGTACAGGGGGAAAGCTTTCTTT. The whole variable domain, remainder taken from reference TRBV5-4 and TRBJ1-1, is ETGVTQSPTHLIKTRGQQVTLRCSSQSGHNTVSWYQQALGQGPQFIFQYYREEENGRGNFPPRFSGLQFPNYSSELNVNALELDDSALYLCASSLEGYRGKAFFGQGTRLTVV.